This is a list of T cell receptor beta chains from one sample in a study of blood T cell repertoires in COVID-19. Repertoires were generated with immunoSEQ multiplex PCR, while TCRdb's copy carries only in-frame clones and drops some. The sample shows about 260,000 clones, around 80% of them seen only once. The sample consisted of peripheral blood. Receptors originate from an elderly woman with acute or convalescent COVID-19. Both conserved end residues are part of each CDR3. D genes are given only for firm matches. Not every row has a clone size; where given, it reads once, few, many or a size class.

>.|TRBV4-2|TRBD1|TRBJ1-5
CASSPRTGGVSNQPQHF
TGTGCCAGCAGCCCGCGGACAGGGGGGGTAAGCAATCAGCCCCAGCATTTT
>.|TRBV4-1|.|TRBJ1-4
CASSQDLGPNEKLFF
TGCGCCAGCAGCCAAGATCTAGGTCCTAATGAAAAACTGTTTTTT
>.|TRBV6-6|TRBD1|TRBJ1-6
CASRGTTGDINSPLHF
TGTGCCAGCAGGGGGACGACAGGGGATATAAATTCACCCCTCCACTTT
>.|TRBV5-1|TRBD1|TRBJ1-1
CASNYGRGNEAFF
TGCGCCAGCAATTACGGCAGGGGGAATGAAGCTTTCTTT
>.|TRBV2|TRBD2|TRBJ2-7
CASNSPPGLGVDEQYF
TGTGCCAGCAATTCCCCCCCGGGACTAGGAGTTGACGAGCAGTACTTC
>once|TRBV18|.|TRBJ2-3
CASSPPGRGTDTQYF
TGTGCCAGCTCACCACCGGGCAGGGGTACAGATACGCAGTATTTT
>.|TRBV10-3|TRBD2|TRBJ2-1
CAISEGTSGGAAYNEQFF
TGTGCCATCAGTGAGGGGACTAGCGGGGGGGCAGCCTACAATGAGCAGTTCTTC
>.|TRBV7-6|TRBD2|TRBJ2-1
CASSILAGVYNEQFF
TGTGCCAGCAGCATACTAGCGGGAGTCTACAATGAGCAGTTCTTC
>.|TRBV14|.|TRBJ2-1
CASSQAGVPYNEQFF
TGTGCCAGCAGCCAAGCCGGAGTCCCCTACAATGAGCAGTTCTTC
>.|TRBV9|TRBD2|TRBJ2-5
CASSSGTSGGASQETQYF
TGTGCCAGCAGCTCCGGGACTAGCGGGGGGGCCAGCCAAGAGACCCAGTACTTC
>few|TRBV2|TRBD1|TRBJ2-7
CASIQDRGRLSEQYF
TGTGCCAGCATTCAGGACAGGGGGCGACTTAGCGAGCAGTACTTC
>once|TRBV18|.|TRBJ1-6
CASSRQNDSPLHF
TGTGCCAGCTCACGACAAAATGATTCACCCCTCCACTTT
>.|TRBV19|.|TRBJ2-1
CASSIVGGTFYNEQFF
TGTGCCAGTAGTATAGTAGGAGGGACTTTCTACAATGAGCAGTTCTTC
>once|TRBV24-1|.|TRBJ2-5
CATSDPGREQETQYF
TGTGCCACCAGTGATCCAGGGCGGGAACAAGAGACCCAGTACTTC
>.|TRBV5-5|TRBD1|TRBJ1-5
CASSLLQGRLQPQHF
TGTGCCAGCAGCTTGTTACAGGGGAGGCTTCAGCCCCAGCATTTT
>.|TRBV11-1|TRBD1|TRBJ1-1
CASSSRDRVANTEAFF
TGTGCCAGCAGCTCCCGGGACAGGGTGGCAAACACTGAAGCTTTCTTT
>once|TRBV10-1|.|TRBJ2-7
CASTKGRSGYEQYF
TGCGCCAGCACTAAAGGGAGGTCTGGCTACGAGCAGTACTTC
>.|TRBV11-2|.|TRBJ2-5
CASSPREPQETQYF
TGTGCCAGCAGCCCTCGTGAGCCTCAAGAGACCCAGTACTTC
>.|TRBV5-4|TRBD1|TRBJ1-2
CASSPGDRGNYGYTF
TGTGCCAGCAGCCCGGGGGACAGGGGGAACTATGGCTACACCTTC
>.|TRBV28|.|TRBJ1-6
CASLQGQGYSPLHF
TGTGCCAGTCTGCAAGGACAAGGATATTCACCCCTCCACTTT